The rows below give T cell receptor beta chains drawn from one sample of a study of shared clonotypes between healthy human individuals. Produced via immunoSEQ multiplex PCR; TCRdb's table is partial and in-frame only. The table includes 400,000 or so clones, 90% to 97% detected once. Sequenced sample: memory CD8+ T cells sorted from blood. The receptors were gathered from a man aged 25 to 40 in good health. CDR3s leave out the opening cysteine and the closing phenylalanine or tryptophan.

v_gene: TRBV10-2; j_gene: TRBJ2-7; CDR3aa: ASSETSLATPRYEQY
v_gene: TRBV27; j_gene: TRBJ2-2; CDR3aa: ASSRGRTGELF
v_gene: TRBV18; j_gene: TRBJ2-5; CDR3aa: ASSPPGTGQETQY
v_gene: TRBV27; j_gene: TRBJ2-1; CDR3aa: ASSLLGNEQF
v_gene: TRBV5-4; j_gene: TRBJ2-1; CDR3aa: ASSLGQGYNEQF
v_gene: TRBV5-6; j_gene: TRBJ1-5; CDR3aa: ASSLAGSNQPQH
v_gene: TRBV7-9; j_gene: TRBJ2-1; CDR3aa: ASSRSGLAGGARYNEQF
v_gene: TRBV11-1; j_gene: TRBJ2-7; CDR3aa: ASSLEDSSSYEQY
v_gene: TRBV5-8; j_gene: TRBJ2-3; CDR3aa: ASSLAGTAPTDTQY
v_gene: TRBV7-9; j_gene: TRBJ2-3; CDR3aa: ASSFMGVGTQY
v_gene: TRBV5-1; j_gene: TRBJ2-1; CDR3aa: ASSLWLAGPNEQF
v_gene: TRBV6-5; j_gene: TRBJ1-1; CDR3aa: ASSHTSRTEAF
v_gene: TRBV19; j_gene: TRBJ2-1; CDR3aa: ASSLRLAGSYNEQF
v_gene: TRBV7-6; j_gene: TRBJ2-2; CDR3aa: ASSFYRGDTGELF
v_gene: TRBV28; j_gene: TRBJ1-5; CDR3aa: ASSLPPGQGYQPQH
v_gene: TRBV5-5; j_gene: TRBJ2-7; CDR3aa: ASSFRASYEQY